This T cell receptor (beta chain) was documented in a study of Tregs in tolerant kidney transplant recipients. Overall study results and limits: For some patients, primers changed over time, blocking nucleotide-level comparison. Biological reproducibility was not directly addressed in this study. Findings come from small patient numbers and require larger validation.

Of note for this clone: What it binds is not known.

Germline V lookup: CDR1 LNHNV, CDR2 YYDKDF (reference sequence). This CDR3 comprises 14 residues. The ends were cut back, 5 bases at V and 8 bases at J, with 16 bases in the middle. Using immunoSEQ multiplex PCR, the repertoire was profiled, and TCRdb retains in-frame clones only, with some absent. The sample has some 66,000 clones, roughly 92% seen once. This material consisted of CD8+ T cells from blood, taken before the transplant. This clonotype was obtained from a human donor who received a combined kidney and bone marrow transplant. V usage is TRBV15 and J usage is TRBJ2-1; weak D call: TRBD1 (5 bases). This chain's CDR3 is CATSLSKGLDEQFF. CDR3 coding DNA: TGTGCCACCAGCCTCTCCAAGGGGCTCGATGAGCAGTTCTTC.